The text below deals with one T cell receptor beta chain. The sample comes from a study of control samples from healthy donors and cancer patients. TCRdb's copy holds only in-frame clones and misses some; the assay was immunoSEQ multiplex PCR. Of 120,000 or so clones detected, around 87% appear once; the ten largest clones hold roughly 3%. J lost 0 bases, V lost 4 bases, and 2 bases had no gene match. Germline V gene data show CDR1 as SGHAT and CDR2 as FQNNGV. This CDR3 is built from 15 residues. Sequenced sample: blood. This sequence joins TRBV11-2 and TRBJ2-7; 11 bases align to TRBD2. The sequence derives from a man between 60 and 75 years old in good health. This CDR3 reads CASSSGLAGSYEQYF. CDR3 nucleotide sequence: TGTGCCAGCAGCTCCGGACTAGCGGGCTCCTACGAGCAGTACTTC.